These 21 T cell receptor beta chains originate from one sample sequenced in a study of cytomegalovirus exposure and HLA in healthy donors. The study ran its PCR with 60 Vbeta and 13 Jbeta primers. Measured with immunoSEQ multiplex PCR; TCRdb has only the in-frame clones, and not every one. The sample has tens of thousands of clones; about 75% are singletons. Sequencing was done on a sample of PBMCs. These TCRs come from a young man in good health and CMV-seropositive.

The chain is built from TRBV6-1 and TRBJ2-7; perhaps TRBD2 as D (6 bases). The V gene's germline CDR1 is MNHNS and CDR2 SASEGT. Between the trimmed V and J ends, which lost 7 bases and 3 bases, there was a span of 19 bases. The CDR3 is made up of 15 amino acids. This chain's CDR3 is CASISFPGLNYEQYF. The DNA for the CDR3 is TGTGCCAGCATCTCATTCCCGGGACTGAACTACGAGCAGTACTTC.

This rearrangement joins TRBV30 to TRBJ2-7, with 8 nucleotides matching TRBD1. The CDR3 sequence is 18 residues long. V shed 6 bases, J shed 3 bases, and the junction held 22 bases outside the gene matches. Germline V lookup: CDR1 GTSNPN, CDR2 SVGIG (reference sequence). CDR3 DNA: TGTGCCTGTGATGACTGCGGGACAGGTGTTTTGCCGATCTACGAGCAGTACTTC. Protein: CACDDCGTGVLPIYEQYF.

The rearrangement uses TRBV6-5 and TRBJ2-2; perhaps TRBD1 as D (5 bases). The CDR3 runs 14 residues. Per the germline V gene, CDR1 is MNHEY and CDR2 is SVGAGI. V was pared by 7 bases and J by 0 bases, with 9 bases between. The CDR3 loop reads CASKVRANTGELFF. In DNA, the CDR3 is TGTGCCAGCAAGGTCAGGGCGAACACCGGGGAGCTGTTTTTT.

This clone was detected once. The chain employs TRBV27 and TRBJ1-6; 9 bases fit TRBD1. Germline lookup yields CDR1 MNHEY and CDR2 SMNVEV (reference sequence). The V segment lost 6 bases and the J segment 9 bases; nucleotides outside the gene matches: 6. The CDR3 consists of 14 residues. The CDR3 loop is CASSWDRVGSPLHF. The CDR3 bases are TGTGCCAGCAGCTGGGACAGGGTGGGTTCACCCCTCCACTTT.

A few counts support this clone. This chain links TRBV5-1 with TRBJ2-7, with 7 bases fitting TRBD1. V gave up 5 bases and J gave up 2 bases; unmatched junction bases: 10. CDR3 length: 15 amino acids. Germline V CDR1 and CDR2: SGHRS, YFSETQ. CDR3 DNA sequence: TGCGCCAGCAGTTCATCCCCGGGACAGCCCTACGAGCAGTACTTC. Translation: CASSSSPGQPYEQYF.

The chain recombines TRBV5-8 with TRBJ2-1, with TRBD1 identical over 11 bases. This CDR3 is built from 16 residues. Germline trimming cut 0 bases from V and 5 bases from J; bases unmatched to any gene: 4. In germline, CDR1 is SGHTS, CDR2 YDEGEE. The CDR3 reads CASSLAGQGGDNEQFF. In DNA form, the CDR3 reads TGTGCCAGCAGCTTGGCGGGACAGGGGGGGGACAATGAGCAGTTCTTC.

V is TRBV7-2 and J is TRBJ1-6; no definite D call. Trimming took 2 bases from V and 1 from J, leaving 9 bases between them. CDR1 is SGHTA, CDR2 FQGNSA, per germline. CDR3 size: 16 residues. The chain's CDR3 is CASSLQAPSYNSPLHF. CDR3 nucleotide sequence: TGTGCCAGCAGCTTACAGGCCCCGTCCTATAATTCACCCCTCCACTTT.

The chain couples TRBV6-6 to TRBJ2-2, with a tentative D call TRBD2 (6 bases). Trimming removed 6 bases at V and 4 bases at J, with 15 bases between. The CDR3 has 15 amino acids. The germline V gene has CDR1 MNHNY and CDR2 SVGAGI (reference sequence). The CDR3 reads CASSPTRTGTGELFF. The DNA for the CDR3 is TGTGCCAGCAGCCCGACTAGAACTGGCACCGGGGAGCTGTTTTTT.

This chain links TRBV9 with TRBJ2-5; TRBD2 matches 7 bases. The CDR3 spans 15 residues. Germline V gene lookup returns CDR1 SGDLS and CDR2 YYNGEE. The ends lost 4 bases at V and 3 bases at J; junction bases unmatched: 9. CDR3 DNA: TGTGCCAGCAGCCCGGGGACTACTGTTGAAGAGACCCAGTACTTC. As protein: CASSPGTTVEETQYF.

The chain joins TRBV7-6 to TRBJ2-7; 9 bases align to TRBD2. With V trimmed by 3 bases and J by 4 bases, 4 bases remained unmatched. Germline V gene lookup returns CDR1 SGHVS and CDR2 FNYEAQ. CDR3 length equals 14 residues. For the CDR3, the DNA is TGTGCCAGCAGCTTGGGACTAGCAGGTTACGAGCAGTACTTC. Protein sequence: CASSLGLAGYEQYF.

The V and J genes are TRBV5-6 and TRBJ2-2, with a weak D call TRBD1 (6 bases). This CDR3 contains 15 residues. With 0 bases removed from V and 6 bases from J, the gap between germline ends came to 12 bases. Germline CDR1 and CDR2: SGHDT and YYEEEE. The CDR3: CASSLAQGIAGELFF. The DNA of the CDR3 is TGTGCCAGCAGCTTGGCTCAGGGGATCGCCGGGGAGCTGTTTTTT.

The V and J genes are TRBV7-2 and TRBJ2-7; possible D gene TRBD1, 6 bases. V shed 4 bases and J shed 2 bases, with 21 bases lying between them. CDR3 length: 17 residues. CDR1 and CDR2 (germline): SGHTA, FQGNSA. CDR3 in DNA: TGTGCCAGCAGCTACGTAATACGACAGGACGCTCCCTACGAGCAGTACTTC. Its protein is CASSYVIRQDAPYEQYF.

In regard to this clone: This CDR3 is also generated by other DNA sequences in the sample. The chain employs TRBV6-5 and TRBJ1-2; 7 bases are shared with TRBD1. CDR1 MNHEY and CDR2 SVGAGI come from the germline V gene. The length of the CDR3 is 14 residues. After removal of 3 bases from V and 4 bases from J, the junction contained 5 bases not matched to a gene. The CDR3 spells CASSYTGAGYGYTF. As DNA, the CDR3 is TGTGCCAGCAGTTATACAGGGGCCGGCTATGGCTACACCTTC.

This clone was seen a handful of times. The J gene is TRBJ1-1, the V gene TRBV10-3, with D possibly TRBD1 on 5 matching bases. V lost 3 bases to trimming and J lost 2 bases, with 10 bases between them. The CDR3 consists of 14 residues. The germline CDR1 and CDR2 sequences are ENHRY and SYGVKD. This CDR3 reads CAISDPDSNTEAFF. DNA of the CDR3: TGTGCCATCAGTGACCCCGACAGTAACACTGAAGCTTTCTTT.

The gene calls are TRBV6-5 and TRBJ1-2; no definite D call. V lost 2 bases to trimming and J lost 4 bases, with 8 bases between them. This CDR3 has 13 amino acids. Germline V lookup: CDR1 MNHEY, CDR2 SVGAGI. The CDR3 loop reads CASSYVAAYGYTF. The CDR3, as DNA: TGTGCCAGCAGTTACGTGGCGGCCTATGGCTACACCTTC.

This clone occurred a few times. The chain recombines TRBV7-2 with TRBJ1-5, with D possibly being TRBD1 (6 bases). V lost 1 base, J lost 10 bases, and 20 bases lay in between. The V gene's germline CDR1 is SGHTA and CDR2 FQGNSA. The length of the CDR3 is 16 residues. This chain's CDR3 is CASSLGLQGSLSPQHF. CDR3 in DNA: TGTGCCAGCAGCTTAGGACTACAGGGCTCCCTTAGTCCCCAGCATTTT. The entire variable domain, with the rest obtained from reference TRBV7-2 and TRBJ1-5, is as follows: GAGVSQSPSNKVTEKGKDVELRCDPISGHTALYWYRQSLGQGLEFLIYFQGNSAPDKSGLPSDRFSAERTGGSVSTLTIQRTQQEDSAVYLCASSLGLQGSLSPQHFGDGTRLSIL.

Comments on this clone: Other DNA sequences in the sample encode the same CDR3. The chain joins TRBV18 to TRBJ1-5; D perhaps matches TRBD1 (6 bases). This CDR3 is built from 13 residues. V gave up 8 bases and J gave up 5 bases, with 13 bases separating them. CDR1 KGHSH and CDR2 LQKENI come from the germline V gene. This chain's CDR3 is CASGRGSHQPQHF. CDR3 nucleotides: TGTGCCAGCGGAAGGGGGAGTCATCAGCCCCAGCATTTT.

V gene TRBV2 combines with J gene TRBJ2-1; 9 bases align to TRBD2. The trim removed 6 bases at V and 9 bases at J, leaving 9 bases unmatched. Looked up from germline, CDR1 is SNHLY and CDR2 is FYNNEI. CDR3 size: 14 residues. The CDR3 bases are TGTGCCAGCAGGCCGGGGCTAGCGGGAACTGAGCAGTTCTTC. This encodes CASRPGLAGTEQFF.

The CDR3 sequence is CASNSRDRASRETQYF. In DNA form, the CDR3 reads TGTGCCAGCAACTCCAGGGACAGGGCCTCGCGAGAGACCCAGTACTTC. The rearrangement joins TRBV13 to TRBJ2-5; 9 bases are a match to TRBD1. The CDR3 loop spans 16 amino acids. Germline CDR1 is PRHDT and CDR2 is FYEKMQ (reference sequence). The trim removed 7 bases at V and 4 bases at J, leaving 13 bases unmatched.

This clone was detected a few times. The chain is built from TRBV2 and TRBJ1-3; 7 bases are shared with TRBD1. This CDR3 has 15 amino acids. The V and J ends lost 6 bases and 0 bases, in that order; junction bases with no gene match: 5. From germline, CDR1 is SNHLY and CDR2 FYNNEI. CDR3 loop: CASRDRITSGNTIYF. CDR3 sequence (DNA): TGTGCCAGCAGGGACAGGATTACCTCTGGAAACACCATATATTTT.

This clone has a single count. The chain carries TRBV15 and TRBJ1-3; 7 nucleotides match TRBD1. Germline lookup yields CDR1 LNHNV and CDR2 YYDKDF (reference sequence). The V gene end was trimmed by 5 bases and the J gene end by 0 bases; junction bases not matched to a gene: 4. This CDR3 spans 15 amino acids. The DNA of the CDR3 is TGTGCCACCAGCCGTAGACAGGGCTCTGGAAACACCATATATTTT. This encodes CATSRRQGSGNTIYF.